This T cell receptor beta chain was profiled in a study of cytomegalovirus exposure and HLA in healthy donors. In the PCR, 60 Vbeta and 13 Jbeta primers were used. Sequencing was performed with immunoSEQ multiplex PCR; in TCRdb, only in-frame clones are kept and a portion is missing. The sample has 200,000 to 250,000 clones, approximately 78% seen once. V shed 1 base, J shed 3 bases, and the junction held 9 bases outside the gene matches. Germline loops: CDR1 SGHVS, CDR2 FQNEAQ. The CDR3 is 16 residues long. Input material: PBMCs. This sequence was found in a man aged 25 to 45 in good health and CMV-seronegative. V usage is TRBV7-8 and J usage is TRBJ2-7; 7 bases fit TRBD1. DNA for the CDR3: TGTGCCAGCAGCTTAGGAGAAAAGGACAGGAACTACGAGCAGTACTTC. This sequence encodes CASSLGEKDRNYEQYF.